This entry lists 25 T cell receptor beta chains sequenced from one sample in a study of CD4+ T cells in melanoma. Sequenced by immunoSEQ multiplex PCR; TCRdb stores in-frame clones only, minus some. The repertoire consists of 55,000 or so clones, with approximately 74% occurring once and the leading ten covering around 5%. The specimen was tumor tissue. The receptors stem from a human donor with melanoma.

The V gene is TRBV11-2, the J gene TRBJ1-2; a possible D gene is TRBD1 (6 bases). Germline V lookup: CDR1 SGHAT, CDR2 FQNNGV. V lost 5 bases and J lost 8, with 15 bases in between. CDR3 length equals 13 residues. Here the CDR3 DNA reads TGTGCCAGCAGCCCACAACAGGGCCAGGGCTACACCTTC. It is translated as CASSPQQGQGYTF. Drawing the rest from reference TRBV11-2 and TRBJ1-2, the complete variable domain is EAGVAQSPRYKIIEKRQSVAFWCNPISGHATLYWYQQILGQGPKLLIQFQNNGVVDDSQLPKDRFSAERLKGVDSTLKIQPAKLEDSAVYLCASSPQQGQGYTFGSGTRLTVV.

V usage is TRBV6-5 and J usage is TRBJ1-2, with no clear D. The V end lost 2 bases, the J end lost 4 bases, and 11 bases lay between the germline ends. Germline loops: CDR1 MNHEY, CDR2 SVGAGI. The CDR3 has 14 residues. In DNA form, the CDR3 reads TGTGCCAGCAGTTACCCCCAGCCGACCTATGGCTACACCTTC. Its translation: CASSYPQPTYGYTF.

The chain carries TRBV30 and TRBJ1-4; no definite D call. CDR3 length equals 13 residues. Deletions cut 5 bases from V and 0 bases from J, with 7 bases between. Germline V CDR1 and CDR2: GTSNPN, SVGIG (reference sequence). The CDR3 loop reads CAWGGATNEKLFF. CDR3 nucleotide sequence: TGTGCCTGGGGTGGGGCAACTAATGAAAAACTGTTTTTT.

Many counts were recorded for this clone. This rearrangement joins TRBV5-5 to TRBJ1-5; possible D gene TRBD1, 5 bases. This CDR3 comprises 15 residues. Deletions cut 0 bases from V and 3 bases from J, with 10 bases between. The germline CDR1 and CDR2 sequences are SGHKS and YYEKEE (reference sequence). The CDR3 DNA follows: TGTGCCAGCAGCTTGGATGACAGACCCAATCAGCCCCAGCATTTT. Translating gives CASSLDDRPNQPQHF.

V usage is TRBV19 and J usage is TRBJ2-1; D may correspond to TRBD1 or TRBD2 (5 bases each). With 3 bases removed from V and 9 bases from J, the gap between germline ends came to 15 bases. This CDR3 has 14 amino acids. The germline CDR1 and CDR2 sequences are LNHDA and SQIVND (reference sequence). The CDR3 sequence is CASSITSSGTEQFF. CDR3 sequence (DNA): TGTGCCAGTAGTATTACTAGTTCGGGGACTGAGCAGTTCTTC.

This clone was seen a handful of times. The chain uses TRBV5-4 and TRBJ1-2; TRBD1 aligns across 7 bases. The V gene's germline CDR1 is SGHNT and CDR2 YYREEE (reference sequence). With V trimmed by 4 bases and J by 8 bases, 8 bases remained unmatched. CDR3 length equals 13 residues. For the CDR3, the DNA is TGTGCCAGCAGCCCGGGGACAGATCGGGGCTACACCTTC. This codes for CASSPGTDRGYTF.

The chain links TRBV7-2 to TRBJ2-7, with D perhaps matching TRBD1 (6 bases). The V gene lost 2 bases and the J gene lost 7 bases, with 18 bases spanning the gap. The CDR3 runs 15 residues. Germline V gene sequence: CDR1 SGHTA, CDR2 FQGNSA. The CDR3: CASSLRQEHPREQYF. In DNA, the CDR3 is TGTGCCAGCAGCTTAAGACAGGAACACCCTAGGGAGCAGTACTTC.

V usage is TRBV4-1 and J usage is TRBJ2-7; no clear D gene. Germline lookup yields CDR1 MGHRA and CDR2 YSYEKL. There are 15 residues in the CDR3. Trimming took 1 base from V and 2 from J, leaving 12 bases between them. The CDR3 nucleotides read TGCGCCAGCAGCCAAGCTCCCCGGCCCACCTACGAGCAGTACTTC. Translating it yields CASSQAPRPTYEQYF.

The chain has TRBV25-1 and TRBJ2-7, with 10 bases lining up with TRBD1. Germline V gives CDR1 MGHDK, CDR2 SYGVNS. Unmatched junction bases numbered 10, after V lost 4 bases and J lost 4 bases. CDR3 length: 16 residues. CDR3 nucleotide sequence: TGTGCCAGCAGTGCCCGGGACAGGGGAGGGGGGTACGAGCAGTACTTC. Encoded protein: CASSARDRGGGYEQYF.

This CDR3 is CASSMSGWPGGRQETQYF. Here the CDR3 DNA reads TGTGCCAGCAGTATGTCCGGTTGGCCAGGGGGTAGGCAAGAGACCCAGTACTTC. This chain uses TRBV27 with TRBJ2-5; 7 positions match TRBD1. The CDR3 is 18 amino acids. Germline trimming cut 5 bases from V and 2 bases from J; bases unmatched to any gene: 17. From germline, CDR1 is MNHEY and CDR2 SMNVEV (reference sequence).

The genes are TRBV27 and TRBJ1-1; 7 bases line up with TRBD1. The CDR3 has 15 residues. Germline values: CDR1 MNHEY, CDR2 SMNVEV (reference sequence). The ends lost 4 bases at V and 0 bases at J; junction bases unmatched: 5. The CDR3 protein is CASSSYRGVNTEAFF. DNA for the CDR3: TGTGCCAGCAGTTCATACAGGGGAGTGAACACTGAAGCTTTCTTT.

Comment on this clone: One junction end disagrees with the germline gene, perhaps due to a read error. The chain recombines TRBV27 with TRBJ2-6, with 7 bases lining up with TRBD1. The CDR3 loop spans 16 amino acids. Germline V gives CDR1 MNHEY, CDR2 SMNVEV (reference sequence). The CDR3 reads CASSLYGQAGANVLTF. CDR3 DNA: TGTGCCAGCAGCTTATACGGACAGGCTGGGGCCAACGTCCTGACTTTC.

This clone showed up just a few times. The V call is TRBV9, the J call TRBJ2-2; 8 bases align to TRBD2. V lost 2 bases to trimming and J lost 0 bases; unmatched junction nucleotides: 3. This CDR3 spans 16 amino acids. From germline, CDR1 is SGDLS and CDR2 YYNGEE. The CDR3 sequence: CASSVGGAPNTGELFF. The CDR3 DNA is TGTGCCAGCAGCGTCGGGGGGGCTCCGAACACCGGGGAGCTGTTTTTT.

This sequence joins TRBV28 and TRBJ1-5; D not certain. V lost 5 bases, J lost 3 bases, and 17 bases lay in between. There are 16 residues in the CDR3. CDR1 and CDR2 from the germline V gene are MDHEN and SYDVKM. The CDR3 DNA is TGTGCCAGCAGTCTCCCGACCCGGACCCACAATCAGCCCCAGCATTTT. This encodes CASSLPTRTHNQPQHF.

The CDR3 sequence is CASSDGRGAYYGYTF. The CDR3 nucleotides are TGTGCCAGCAGCGATGGCAGGGGGGCTTACTATGGCTACACCTTC. V is TRBV5-8 and J is TRBJ1-2, with 7 bases lining up with TRBD1. The CDR3 runs 15 residues. V shed 4 bases and J 3 bases; nucleotides not matched to a gene: 9. The germline V gene has CDR1 SGHTS and CDR2 YDEGEE.

This clone was seen a few times. One end of the junction varies from germline; a read error may be responsible. The gene calls are TRBV7-7 and TRBJ1-6; D is possibly TRBD1 (6 bases). This CDR3 region has 19 residues. Germline lookup yields CDR1 SSHAT and CDR2 FNYEAQ (reference sequence). As DNA, the CDR3 is TGTGCTAGCAGCTTAATCCGGGCGTGGAGGGGGTATCATAATTCACCCCTCCACTTT. Translating it yields CASSLIRAWRGYHNSPLHF. Complete variable domain (other parts from reference TRBV7-7 and TRBJ1-6): GAGVSQSPRYKVTKRGQDVTLRCDPISSHATLYWYQQALGQGPEFLTYFNYEAQPDKSGLPSDRFSAERPEGSISTLTIQRTEQRDSAMYRCASSLIRAWRGYHNSPLHFGNGTRLTVT.

The chain is built from TRBV7-9 and TRBJ2-1; D unclear. The germline CDR1 and CDR2 sequences are SEHNR and FQNEAQ (reference sequence). The CDR3 has 12 residues. Between the trimmed V and J ends, which lost 5 bases and 4 bases, there was a span of 6 bases. CDR3 bases: TGTGCCAGCAGCCGGACGTACAATGAGCAGTTCTTC. Translation: CASSRTYNEQFF.

The V call is TRBV13, the J call TRBJ1-1; tentatively, D is TRBD1 (6 bases). With 3 bases removed from V and 7 bases from J, the gap between germline ends came to 15 bases. Per the germline V gene, CDR1 is PRHDT and CDR2 is FYEKMQ (reference sequence). The CDR3 spans 14 residues. The CDR3 loop is CASSLAGGLGEAFF. The CDR3 DNA is TGTGCCAGCAGCTTGGCCGGGGGGCTAGGTGAAGCTTTCTTT.

This clone was recorded only once. This sequence joins TRBV4-2 and TRBJ2-1; D gene uncertain. CDR1 LGHNA and CDR2 YNFKEQ come from the germline V gene. V was trimmed by 1 base and J by 8 bases, leaving 9 bases between them. This CDR3 has 13 residues. In nucleotides, the CDR3 is TGTGCCAGCAGCCAAGTTGCGCAGGATGAGCAGTTCTTC. This encodes CASSQVAQDEQFF.

J is TRBJ1-5 and V is TRBV27; D perhaps matches TRBD1 (5 bases). Trimming removed 3 bases from V and 6 bases from J, with 15 bases in between. The CDR3 is 15 amino acids. CDR1 MNHEY and CDR2 SMNVEV come from the germline V gene (reference sequence). In nucleotides, the CDR3 is TGTGCCAGCAGTTTCCGGGACGGGCGGGTTCAGCCCCAGCATTTT. Translation: CASSFRDGRVQPQHF.

V gene TRBV30 combines with J gene TRBJ1-5; tentatively, D is TRBD1 (5 bases). The CDR3 covers 15 residues. Germline CDR1 GTSNPN, CDR2 SVGIG (reference sequence). The V end lost 0 bases, the J end lost 4 bases, and 13 bases lay between the germline ends. CDR3 in DNA: TGTGCCTGGAGTGTAGGGCAGGGCGCAAATCAGCCCCAGCATTTT. Translation: CAWSVGQGANQPQHF.

CDR3 sequence (DNA): TGTGCCAGCAGTCACAGGAGCTCCTACAATGAGCAGTTCTTC. It codes for CASSHRSSYNEQFF. The chain has TRBV11-1 and TRBJ2-1, with a weak D call TRBD1 (5 bases). CDR1 and CDR2 (germline): SGHAT, FQDESV (reference sequence). The V end was cut by 6 bases, the J end by 0 bases, with 9 bases between. CDR3 length: 14 amino acids.

The V and J genes are TRBV19 and TRBJ1-3; no definite D call. The CDR3 is 16 amino acids. CDR1 is LNHDA and CDR2 is SQIVND in the germline V gene (reference sequence). Deletions cut 5 bases from V and 0 bases from J, with 14 bases between. Here the CDR3 reads CASSPANARSGNTIYF. The CDR3 bases are TGTGCCAGTAGTCCGGCGAACGCACGCTCTGGAAACACCATATATTTT.

The V and J genes are TRBV9 and TRBJ1-6; D uncertain. Germline V gene lookup returns CDR1 SGDLS and CDR2 YYNGEE. The germline V and J ends were trimmed by 0 bases and 8 bases, with 9 bases remaining between them. The CDR3 is 14 amino acids. CDR3 in amino acids: CASSVAHSYSPLHF. In nucleotides, the CDR3 is TGTGCCAGCAGCGTAGCGCACAGTTATTCACCCCTCCACTTT.

This clone was seen only a few times. The V and J genes are TRBV5-5 and TRBJ1-2; D is ambiguous. The CDR3 spans 13 residues. Germline values: CDR1 SGHKS, CDR2 YYEKEE (reference sequence). V was cut by 1 base and J by 8 bases, with 12 bases left in between. The CDR3 sequence: CASSLLGARGYTF. The CDR3 bases are TGTGCCAGCAGCTTGCTAGGTGCCAGGGGCTACACCTTC.